The entry that follows covers one T cell receptor (beta chain) sequence. Its antigen is currently unknown. The junction departs from the called germline gene at one end, perhaps through a read error. Together with a sample-barcoded 5' primer, a J-beta primer mix was included in a second PCR lasting roughly 6 to 12 cycles. TCRdb recomputed calls from the 5' RACE reads with MiXCR, one row per CDR3 protein. Of about 570,000 distinct CDR3 sequences listed, roughly a quarter are singletons. The data were obtained in a study of blood T cells in healthy people across ages. The amount of total RNA extracted per sample was at least 6 micrograms. Study-wide results and limits: Roughly linear declines in TCR beta diversity per million T cells occurred with age.

Germline-derived CDR1 and CDR2 are SEHNR and FQNEAQ (reference sequence). This CDR3 region has 16 residues. The TCR comes from a woman in her seventies in good health. The chain couples TRBV7-9 to TRBJ1-3; a weak D match, TRBD1 (6 bases). Sequencing was carried out using blood. CDR3 sequence: CANSSTGRGSGNTIYF. As DNA, the CDR3 is TGTGCCAACAGCTCGACAGGCCGAGGCTCTGGAAACACCATATATTTT.